The 6 T cell receptor beta chains below were found in one sample sequenced in a study of cytomegalovirus exposure and HLA in healthy donors. 13 Jbeta primers and 60 Vbeta primers were used for the PCR. Libraries were prepared by immunoSEQ multiplex PCR; TCRdb keeps only in-frame clonotypes and omits some of them. In the table there are 95,000 to 150,000 clones, over 60% of which are singletons. The sequencing sample was made of PBMCs. The receptors were gathered from a woman in her 40s in good health and CMV-seropositive.

This clone was observed a few times. The rearrangement links TRBV29-1 to TRBJ2-1; 12 bases are a match to TRBD2. The CDR3 totals 14 residues. The junction had 12 bases not matched to a gene; V was cut back by 8 bases and J by 10 bases. Germline V gene data show CDR1 as SQVTM and CDR2 as ANQGSEA. Here the CDR3 DNA reads TGCAGCTCCCCAGGGCTAGCGGGAGGGAAAGAGCAGTTCTTC. Translating it yields CSSPGLAGGKEQFF.

The chain uses TRBV7-6 and TRBJ2-1, with 10 bases identical to TRBD2. CDR1 is SGHVS and CDR2 is FNYEAQ in the germline V gene. The CDR3 is 15 residues long. After removal of 5 bases from V and 5 bases from J, the junction contained 6 bases not matched to a gene. The CDR3: CASSPQRGGDNEQFF. The CDR3 coding sequence is TGTGCCAGCAGCCCCCAGCGGGGGGGAGACAATGAGCAGTTCTTC.

The chain's CDR3 is CASRRIAGDAYEQYF. The CDR3 DNA reads TGTGCCAGCAGGAGGATAGCGGGAGATGCCTACGAGCAGTACTTC. V usage is TRBV6-1 and J usage is TRBJ2-7, with 9 bases fitting TRBD2. The germline CDR1 and CDR2 sequences are MNHNS and SASEGT. After removal of 6 bases from V and 2 bases from J, the junction contained 8 bases not matched to a gene. The CDR3 totals 15 residues.

The genes are TRBV7-9 and TRBJ1-2, with D perhaps TRBD1 (6 bases). Per germline, CDR1 SEHNR and CDR2 FQNEAQ (reference sequence). CDR3 length equals 16 residues. V lost 5 bases and J lost 4, with 20 bases in between. The CDR3 region has the DNA TGTGCCAGCAGCCCCAGGTCCCAGGGGCTCACCTATGGCTACACCTTC. It codes for CASSPRSQGLTYGYTF. Full variable domain (outside the CDR3, taken from reference TRBV7-9 and TRBJ1-2): DTGVSQNPRHKITKRGQNVTFRCDPISEHNRLYWYRQTLGQGPEFLTYFQNEAQLEKSRLLSDRFSAERPKGSFSTLEIQRTEQGDSAMYLCASSPRSQGLTYGYTFGSGTRLTVV.

In DNA, the CDR3 is TGTGCCAGCCGGGACAGGGGAACAGATACGCAGTATTTT. This translates into CASRDRGTDTQYF. The rearrangement joins TRBV2 to TRBJ2-3, with TRBD1 matching 10 bases. Germline V gene lookup returns CDR1 SNHLY and CDR2 FYNNEI. The V gene end was trimmed by 8 bases and the J gene end by 3 bases; junction bases not matched to a gene: 2. This CDR3 has 13 amino acids.

The gene calls are TRBV4-2 and TRBJ2-1; no definite D call. The V and J ends lost 1 base and 9 bases respectively, with 16 bases between them. This CDR3 spans 15 amino acids. Germline values: CDR1 LGHNA, CDR2 YNFKEQ. As DNA, the CDR3 is TGTGCCAGCAGCCAAGTTGCTTTATTAAACGGTGAGCAGTTCTTC. Its protein is CASSQVALLNGEQFF.